This T cell receptor beta chain was identified during a study of blood T cell repertoires in COVID-19. On the study more broadly: The cDNA or gDNA used as material had been derived from T cells, B-cell-depleted T cells, or PBMCs.

V shed 0 bases, J shed 9 bases, and the junction held 10 bases outside the gene matches. The CDR3 consists of 17 residues. CDR1 and CDR2 (germline): SGHKS, YYEKEE (reference sequence). Original methodology: Amplified reference gene primers provided the basis for estimating nucleated cell counts. The repertoire was sequenced with immunoSEQ multiplex PCR; TCRdb's copy has only in-frame clones and lacks some. That table furnishes V, J and clone size, whereas the DNA furnished D and trimming. The sample has roughly 120,000 clones, around 90% seen once; the top ten hold about 3%. The V and J genes are TRBV5-5 and TRBJ1-6; 9 nucleotides agree with TRBD1. Sequenced: peripheral blood. The sequence came from a woman in her forties or fifties with acute or convalescent COVID-19. The CDR3 DNA sequence: TGTGCCAGCAGCTTGGCCCCCACAGGGGGCGCAAGTTCACCCCTCCACTTT. This sequence encodes CASSLAPTGGASSPLHF.